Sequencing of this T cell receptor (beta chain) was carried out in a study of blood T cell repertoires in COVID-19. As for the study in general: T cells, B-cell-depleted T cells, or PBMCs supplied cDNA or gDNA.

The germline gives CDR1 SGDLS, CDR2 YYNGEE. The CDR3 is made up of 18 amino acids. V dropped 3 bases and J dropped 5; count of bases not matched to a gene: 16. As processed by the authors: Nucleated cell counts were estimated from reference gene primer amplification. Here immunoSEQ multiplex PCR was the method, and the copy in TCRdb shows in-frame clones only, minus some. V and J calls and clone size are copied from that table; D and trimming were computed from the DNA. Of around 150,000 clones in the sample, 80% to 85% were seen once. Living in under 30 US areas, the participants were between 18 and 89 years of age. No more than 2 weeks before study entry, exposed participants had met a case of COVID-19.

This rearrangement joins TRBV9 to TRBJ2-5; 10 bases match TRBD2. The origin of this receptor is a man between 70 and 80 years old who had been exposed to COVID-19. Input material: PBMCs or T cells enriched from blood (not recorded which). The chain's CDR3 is CASSEGMASGRLVETQYF. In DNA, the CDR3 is TGTGCCAGCAGCGAGGGAATGGCTAGCGGGAGATTGGTGGAGACCCAGTACTTC.